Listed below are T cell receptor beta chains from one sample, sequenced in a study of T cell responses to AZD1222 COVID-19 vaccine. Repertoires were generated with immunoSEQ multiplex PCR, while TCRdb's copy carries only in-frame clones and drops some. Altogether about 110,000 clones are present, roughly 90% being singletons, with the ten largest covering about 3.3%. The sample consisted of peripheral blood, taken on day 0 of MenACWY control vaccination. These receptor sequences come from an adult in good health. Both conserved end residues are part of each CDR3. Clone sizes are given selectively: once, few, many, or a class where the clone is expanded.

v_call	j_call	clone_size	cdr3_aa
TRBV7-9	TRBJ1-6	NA	CASSSGTGSSPLHF
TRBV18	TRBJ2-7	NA	CASSLQGTYEQYF
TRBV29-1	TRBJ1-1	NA	CSVEAPGGTGRVYTEAFF
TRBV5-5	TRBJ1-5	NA	CASSLAGGAAQPQHF
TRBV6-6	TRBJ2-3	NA	CASSYPDRAPDTQYF
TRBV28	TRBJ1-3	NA	CASSPRSVDIGNTIYF
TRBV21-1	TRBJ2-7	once	CASSSGTTSYEQYF
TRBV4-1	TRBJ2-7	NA	CASSQEGVAGESYEQYF
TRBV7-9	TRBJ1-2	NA	CASSLGQADIRGYTF
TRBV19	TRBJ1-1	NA	CASSRGPEAFF
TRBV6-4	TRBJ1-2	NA	CASSDSNSYGYTF
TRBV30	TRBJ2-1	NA	CAWSGSSGGYNEQFF
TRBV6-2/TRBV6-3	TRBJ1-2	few	CASSVVDANAPYGYTF
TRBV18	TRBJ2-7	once	CASSPGVEQYF
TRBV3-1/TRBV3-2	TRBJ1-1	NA	CASSQESGTEAFF
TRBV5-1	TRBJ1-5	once	CASSLGRPNQPQHF
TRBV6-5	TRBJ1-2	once	CASSPGVQIYGYTF
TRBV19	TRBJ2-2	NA	CASSIAQRVTGELFF
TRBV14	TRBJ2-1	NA	CASSQVFSGGISGNEQFF
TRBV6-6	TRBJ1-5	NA	CASRSPDRGEVAQHF
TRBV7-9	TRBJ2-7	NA	CASSSPGGAYEQYF
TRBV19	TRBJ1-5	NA	CASSSRGTANQPQHF
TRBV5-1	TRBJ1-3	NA	CASRPTTENTIYF
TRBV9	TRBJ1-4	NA	CASSPGGVIHRITEKLFF
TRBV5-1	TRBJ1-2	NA	CASSLGRGLGGYTF
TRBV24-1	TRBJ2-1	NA	CATSDLGTGMGNEQFF
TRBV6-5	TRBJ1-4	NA	CASRLRNEKLFF
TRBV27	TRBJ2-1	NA	CASRRGGINNEQFF
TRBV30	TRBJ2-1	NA	CAWSVLWLGGNEQFF
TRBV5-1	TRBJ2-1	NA	CASTGTGGNNEQFF
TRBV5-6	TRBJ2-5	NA	CASSIQETQYF
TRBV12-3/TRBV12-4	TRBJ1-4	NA	CASSLGWEKLFF
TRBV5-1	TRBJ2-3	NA	CASSWGGLGTDTQYF
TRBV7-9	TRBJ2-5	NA	CASSLAPRLGETQYF
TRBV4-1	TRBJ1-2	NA	CASRPTGRWYGYTF
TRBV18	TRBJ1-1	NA	CASSPAVMSTEAFF
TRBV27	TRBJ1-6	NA	CASTASYGEANSPLHF
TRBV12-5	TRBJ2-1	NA	CASGLGDRGDEQFF
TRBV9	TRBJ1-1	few	CASSVAVNTEAFF
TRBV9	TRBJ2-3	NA	CASSVQGAVADTQYF
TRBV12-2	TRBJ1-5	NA	CASRSQTYSNQPQHF